These 30 T cell receptor beta chains share one sample of origin, sequenced in a study of cytomegalovirus exposure and HLA in healthy donors. The assay was immunoSEQ multiplex PCR, and TCRdb's table has in-frame clones only and misses some. The sample includes approximately 180,000 clones, approximately 89% of them seen just once. Source material: PBMCs. These receptor sequences come from a man aged 18 to 29 in good health and CMV-seropositive.

The genes are TRBV9 and TRBJ2-3, with 9 bases aligning to TRBD2. The junction had 5 bases not matched to a gene; V was cut back by 0 bases and J by 3 bases. The CDR3 runs 16 residues. Germline values: CDR1 SGDLS, CDR2 YYNGEE. The CDR3 is CASSVVAGGGTDTQYF. The CDR3 DNA is TGTGCCAGCAGCGTAGTGGCGGGGGGGGGAACAGATACGCAGTATTTT.

The chain joins TRBV9 to TRBJ1-2; D is unresolved. The length of the CDR3 is 12 residues. Germline CDR1 SGDLS, CDR2 YYNGEE. V lost 5 bases and J lost 3, with 8 bases in between. This chain's CDR3 is CASRSAHYGYTF. In DNA, the CDR3 is TGTGCCAGCAGGTCTGCGCACTATGGCTACACCTTC.

The V call is TRBV25-1, the J call TRBJ2-7; D remains ambiguous. Germline CDR1 reads MGHDK; CDR2 reads SYGVNS. V lost 6 bases and J 4 bases, leaving 7 bases between the germline ends. This CDR3 is 11 amino acids long. The CDR3 region has the DNA TGTGCCAGCAGCTTACTGTACGAGCAGTACTTC. Its protein product is CASSLLYEQYF.

The V call is TRBV6-1, the J call TRBJ2-3, with D maybe TRBD1 (5 bases). Germline assignment: CDR1 MNHNS and CDR2 SASEGT. This CDR3 has 13 residues. V lost 8 bases, J lost 0 bases, and 9 bases lay in between. The CDR3: CASEDISTDTQYF. In DNA form, the CDR3 reads TGTGCCAGCGAGGACATTAGCACAGATACGCAGTATTTT.

The chain combines TRBV19 with TRBJ2-7; no clear D. Germline assignment: CDR1 LNHDA and CDR2 SQIVND (reference sequence). The ends were cut back, 3 bases at V and 2 bases at J, with 14 bases in the middle. There are 15 residues in the CDR3. Written as DNA, the CDR3 is TGTGCCAGTAGTATTAGACACGCAACACCCTACGAGCAGTACTTC. It encodes CASSIRHATPYEQYF.

This chain joins TRBV27 and TRBJ1-5, with D possibly TRBD1 on 5 matching bases. With 10 bases removed from V and 3 bases from J, the gap between germline ends came to 13 bases. The germline V gene has CDR1 MNHEY and CDR2 SMNVEV (reference sequence). The CDR3 consists of 13 residues. CDR3 residues: CATSDSHNQPQHF. CDR3 sequence (DNA): TGTGCCACCAGCGACAGCCACAATCAGCCCCAGCATTTT.

V usage is TRBV7-9 and J usage is TRBJ1-1; the match to TRBD1 covers 7 bases. V shed 5 bases and J 0 bases; nucleotides not matched to a gene: 3. The V gene's germline CDR1 is SEHNR and CDR2 FQNEAQ (reference sequence). The CDR3 extends over 14 amino acids. CDR3 DNA sequence: TGTGCCAGCAGCCCTACAGGGGTGAACACTGAAGCTTTCTTT. This codes for CASSPTGVNTEAFF.

The rearrangement joins TRBV29-1 to TRBJ1-2; possibly TRBD1 for D (5 bases). Trimming took off 6 bases at V and 3 bases at J, with 11 bases between the two ends. Germline V gives CDR1 SQVTM, CDR2 ANQGSEA. CDR3 length: 12 amino acids. The chain's CDR3 is CSVPGYDYGYTF. In DNA, the CDR3 is TGCAGCGTCCCAGGGTATGACTATGGCTACACCTTC.

About this clone itself: Mismatch with germline at one junction end may stem from a read error. The rearrangement joins TRBV2 to TRBJ2-5; D is uncertain. Germline V CDR1 and CDR2: SNHLY, FYNNEI. The CDR3 is made up of 10 amino acids. CDR3 sequence (DNA): TGTGCCAGCAGCGAAGAGACCCAGTACTTC. Encoded protein: CASSEETQYF.

The chain combines TRBV6-5 with TRBJ1-4, with D possibly being TRBD1 (6 bases). V gave up 5 bases and J gave up 8 bases, with 15 bases separating them. Germline assignment: CDR1 MNHEY and CDR2 SVGAGI. The CDR3 totals 14 residues. DNA of the CDR3: TGTGCCAGCAGTCAACCGGGACAAGAAGAAAAACTGTTTTTT. This encodes CASSQPGQEEKLFF.

On this clone itself: A read error may produce the germline difference seen at one junction end. The chain joins TRBV7-7 to TRBJ2-5, with TRBD2 identical over 10 bases. Germline CDR1 and CDR2: SSHAT and FNYEAQ (reference sequence). CDR3 length: 16 residues. The DNA for the CDR3 is TGTGCTAGCAGCTTAGGAGGCCTAGCGGGGGAAGAGACCCAGTACTTC. It specifies CASSLGGLAGEETQYF.

The rearrangement links TRBV30 to TRBJ1-4; 8 positions match TRBD1. Germline loops: CDR1 GTSNPN, CDR2 SVGIG (reference sequence). The CDR3 is made up of 14 amino acids. After removal of 5 bases from V and 1 base from J, the junction contained 3 bases not matched to a gene. DNA for the CDR3: TGTGCCTGGGGACAGGGTTTAACTAATGAAAAACTGTTTTTT. Its translation is CAWGQGLTNEKLFF.

The gene calls are TRBV7-6 and TRBJ2-7, with no clear D. The CDR3 spans 13 residues. V shed 5 bases and J shed 5 bases, with 13 bases lying between them. Germline V lookup: CDR1 SGHVS, CDR2 FNYEAQ. The CDR3: CASSPGPVNEQYF. For the CDR3, the DNA is TGTGCCAGCAGCCCTGGCCCCGTCAACGAGCAGTACTTC.

The chain recombines TRBV20-1 with TRBJ2-1; D remains unclear. Germline V lookup: CDR1 DFQATT, CDR2 SNEGSKA (reference sequence). The CDR3 runs 9 residues. V lost 8 bases to trimming and J lost 6 bases, with 5 bases between them. The CDR3 DNA is TGCAGTCCCGGCAATGAGCAGTTCTTC. The encoded protein is CSPGNEQFF.

The chain links TRBV2 to TRBJ1-4, with D perhaps matching TRBD1 (5 bases). Germline lookup yields CDR1 SNHLY and CDR2 FYNNEI. The CDR3 runs 15 residues. The ends were cut back, 4 bases at V and 7 bases at J, with 16 bases in the middle. CDR3 DNA sequence: TGTGCCAGCAGTGGGGGCCCGGGGGGGGGTGAAAAACTGTTTTTT. Encoded protein: CASSGGPGGGEKLFF. The whole variable domain, remainder taken from reference TRBV2 and TRBJ1-4, is EPEVTQTPSHQVTQMGQEVILRCVPISNHLYFYWYRQILGQKVEFLVSFYNNEISEKSEIFDDQFSVERPDGSNFTLKIRSTKLEDSAMYFCASSGGPGGGEKLFFGSGTQLSVL.

The rearrangement uses TRBV7-9 and TRBJ1-1; a weak D match, TRBD1 (6 bases). Trimming pared 5 bases from V and 1 base from J, leaving 11 bases between. Germline loops: CDR1 SEHNR, CDR2 FQNEAQ (reference sequence). The CDR3 spans 14 residues. The chain's CDR3 is CASSERQENTEAFF. The CDR3 DNA sequence: TGTGCCAGCAGCGAGAGACAGGAGAACACTGAAGCTTTCTTT.

This sequence joins TRBV27 and TRBJ2-3; 10 bases map to TRBD2. The CDR3 spans 19 residues. Looked up from germline, CDR1 is MNHEY and CDR2 is SMNVEV (reference sequence). V was pared by 4 bases and J by 1 base, with 14 bases of the junction left unmatched. DNA for the CDR3: TGTGCCAGCAGTTCGGCCGAGTGGGGGCTAGCGGGGGGCACAGATACGCAGTATTTT. Encoded protein: CASSSAEWGLAGGTDTQYF.

The chain carries TRBV11-2 and TRBJ2-2; TRBD2 aligns across 7 bases. CDR3 length equals 16 residues. J was trimmed by 3 bases and V by 4 bases; bases with no gene match: 8. Germline CDR1 and CDR2: SGHAT and FQNNGV. The chain's CDR3 is CASSSRWGGDTGELFF. The CDR3 nucleotides read TGTGCCAGCAGCTCCCGATGGGGGGGGGACACCGGGGAGCTGTTTTTT.

The chain recombines TRBV14 with TRBJ2-7; D ambiguous. This CDR3 is 14 amino acids long. From germline, CDR1 is SGHDN and CDR2 FVKESK. The germline V and J ends were trimmed by 2 bases and 6 bases, with 14 bases remaining between them. Here the CDR3 reads CASSQRGLPIEQYF. For the CDR3, the DNA is TGTGCCAGCAGCCAAAGAGGCTTGCCCATCGAGCAGTACTTC.

The CDR3 is CASSVAGNSGNTIYF. CDR3 nucleotides: TGTGCCAGCAGCGTAGCGGGGAACTCTGGAAACACCATATATTTT. This chain links TRBV9 with TRBJ1-3; D is unclear. This CDR3 spans 15 amino acids. Germline loops: CDR1 SGDLS, CDR2 YYNGEE. The V end lost 0 bases, the J end lost 0 bases, and 7 bases lay between the germline ends.

The chain couples TRBV7-9 to TRBJ2-3; maybe TRBD1 (5 bases). Trimming took 6 bases from V and 2 from J, leaving 18 bases between them. This CDR3 has 16 amino acids. Germline CDR1 and CDR2: SEHNR and FQNEAQ (reference sequence). The CDR3: CASSNRAGPLTDTQYF. The CDR3 coding sequence is TGTGCCAGCAGTAATCGGGCAGGGCCTCTCACAGATACGCAGTATTTT.

This chain uses TRBV6-6 with TRBJ2-7; D unresolved. The CDR3 loop spans 11 amino acids. Per the germline V gene, CDR1 is MNHNY and CDR2 is SVGAGI (reference sequence). Between the trimmed V and J ends, which lost 3 bases and 4 bases, there was a span of 4 bases. The CDR3 nucleotides read TGTGCCAGCAGTTATATTTACGAGCAGTACTTC. This sequence encodes CASSYIYEQYF.

V and J are TRBV30 and TRBJ2-3, with 7 bases matching TRBD2. The germline V gene has CDR1 GTSNPN and CDR2 SVGIG (reference sequence). The ends lost 0 bases at V and 3 bases at J; junction bases unmatched: 9. CDR3 length: 16 amino acids. CDR3 nucleotides: TGTGCCTGGAGTGTACTCGCGGGGGAAGGGACAGATACGCAGTATTTT. Translating it yields CAWSVLAGEGTDTQYF.

The chain employs TRBV19 and TRBJ2-7, with a possible D match to TRBD1 (6 bases). The V gene lost 5 bases and the J gene lost 4 bases, with 12 bases spanning the gap. The V gene's germline CDR1 is LNHDA and CDR2 SQIVND (reference sequence). This CDR3 is 13 amino acids long. CDR3 DNA: TGTGCCAGTAGTCCAGGGGCGGCGTACGAGCAGTACTTC. Residues: CASSPGAAYEQYF.

Notes on this clone: Other DNA variants within this sample encode the same CDR3. This rearrangement joins TRBV7-2 to TRBJ1-5; D call uncertain. Germline assignment: CDR1 SGHTA and CDR2 FQGNSA. The CDR3 is 13 amino acids. V was trimmed by 5 bases and J by 4 bases, leaving 9 bases between them. The CDR3 loop is CASSPYSNQPQHF. In DNA, the CDR3 is TGTGCCAGCAGCCCTTACAGTAATCAGCCCCAGCATTTT.

The rearrangement joins TRBV4-1 to TRBJ2-7; D possibly corresponds to TRBD2 (6 bases). V lost 3 bases, J lost 4 bases, and 13 bases lay in between. This CDR3 contains 14 residues. Germline loops: CDR1 MGHRA, CDR2 YSYEKL. CDR3 sequence: CASSQTTAGYEQYF. CDR3 nucleotide sequence: TGCGCCAGCAGCCAGACAACGGCGGGATACGAGCAGTACTTC.

The rearrangement joins TRBV28 to TRBJ2-2, with D perhaps TRBD2 (6 bases). Germline CDR1 and CDR2: MDHEN and SYDVKM. The CDR3 covers 16 residues. V was trimmed by 1 base and J by 8 bases, leaving 17 bases between them. CDR3 loop: CASSLLGLLSPGELFF. The CDR3 bases are TGTGCCAGCAGTTTATTGGGACTCCTCTCCCCTGGGGAGCTGTTTTTT.

This rearrangement joins TRBV5-3 to TRBJ2-2; 10 positions agree with TRBD2. TRBV5-3 is given ORF status, its function remaining uncertain. This CDR3 contains 17 residues. The ends lost 4 bases at V and 7 bases at J; junction bases unmatched: 13. CDR3 nucleotides: TGTGCCAGAAGCCCGAAACTAGCGGGAAGCACCGGCGGGGAGCTGTTTTTT. It encodes CARSPKLAGSTGGELFF.

The chain has TRBV7-9 and TRBJ1-4; TRBD1 aligns across 8 bases. The CDR3 sequence is 14 residues long. The germline gives CDR1 SEHNR, CDR2 FQNEAQ (reference sequence). V lost 4 bases and J lost 6; bases outside the gene matches: 4. As DNA, the CDR3 is TGTGCCAGCAGCTCAGGGGGCTGGGATGAAAAACTGTTTTTT. It translates to CASSSGGWDEKLFF.

The gene calls are TRBV4-2 and TRBJ2-1; 13 nucleotides line up with TRBD2. The junction had 7 bases not matched to a gene; V was cut back by 4 bases and J by 7 bases. CDR1 is LGHNA, CDR2 YNFKEQ, per germline. The CDR3 consists of 16 residues. The CDR3 region has the DNA TGTGCCAGCAGCCTCCGGACTAGCGGGGGTGGGAATGAGCAGTTCTTC. Translation: CASSLRTSGGGNEQFF.